This T cell receptor beta chain emerged from a study of T cell responses to AZD1222 COVID-19 vaccine (dated by TCRdb to the early 2020s). About the full investigation: AZD1222 recipients whose second dose came at about 4 weeks and those whose second dose came at about 12 weeks were combined into one group, since spike-specific TCR depth and breadth did not differ between the two schedules. TCR sequencing was performed for fewer than 250 trial participants, of whom about 200 were given two doses of AZD1222 and some 26 were given two doses of MenACWY control vaccine. Enrollment into the trials was organized by age into subgroups of 18-55, 56-69 and 70-plus years, and those subgroups contained approximately 160, 26 and 62 TCR-sequenced participants, respectively. Beyond this particular receptor, the publication reports: The 56-69-year group was small, and its depth increase did not reach significance, likely because of low power. Because no samples from the day 14 peak response were available, repertoires could be characterized only after the peak T cell response. Most participants were white British and females outnumbered males, and the authors suggested that clonal diversity may have been underestimated. Only five or six AZD1222 recipients were SARS-CoV-2 seropositive at baseline, limiting conclusions about previously exposed vaccinees. Nearly half of unique spike-specific TCRs reportedly recognized epitopes outside regions mutated in the B.1.351 and B.1.1.7 variants. A significant rise in spike-specific TCR breadth and depth was observed after two AZD1222 doses relative to day 0 and relative to MenACWY recipients. The whole spike protein was spanned by vaccine-associated CD4 TCRs, and dominant responses were seen in regions 160-218 and 743-854.

Concerning this clone: The antigen this receptor binds is unknown. Base qualities are not recorded, but no much larger clone differs from it by a single base.

Counted from cysteine to phenylalanine, this CDR3 has 15 amino acids. Just CDR3 DNA is preserved here, 45 bases in frame from base 1. Trimming takes 10 bases from V and 0 bases from J, and the germline ends sit 13 bases apart. Taken from the germline V gene, the CDR1 and CDR2 loops are MNHEY and SVGAGI. The CDR3 regions of human TCRbeta chains were analyzed by immunosequencing. Concerning the study's data processing: TCRs in the repertoires were matched against a reference library of SARS-CoV-2-specific TCRs that had been generated with the MIRA antigen-specificity platform. Breadth was defined as the fraction of unique TCRs that were SARS-CoV-2-associated. Depth was defined as the fraction of total T cells that were SARS-CoV-2-associated. Using the MIRA data, each spike-specific TCR was assigned both to the spike region to which the TCR was reactive and to a CD4 or CD8 class. Log10-transformed breadth and depth values were compared by one-way ANOVA with Sidak's multiple comparisons tests. TCRdb stores this immuneACCESS table with in-frame sequences only. Part of the clones is absent; in the studies checked, under half of the shortfall reflects unresolved V genes, and no reason is known for the rest. V and J calls and clone size are given by that table; D and trimming were obtained from the DNA. Present in this sample are some 150,000 clones, 93% of which were seen just once. 7.5% to 9.5% of the sample is held by the ten biggest clonotypes.

According to the study, the label for this sample's time point signals: baseline before first vaccination. Vaccinee samples were obtained from the UK trials COV001 and COV002, which included a single-blind randomized controlled phase 2/3 trial of AZD1222 (ChAdOx1 nCoV-19) in healthy adults. For TCRbeta chain sequencing, PBMC samples were collected from trial participants at day 0 and at day 28 after the second dose. This sequence originates from an adult in good health. The receptor chain draws on TRBV6-5 and TRBJ1-6; the D gene is possibly TRBD1, with 5 bases matching. The specimen comprised peripheral blood, sampled on day 0 of AZD1222 vaccination. The bases are TGTGCCACCCGGGGGGGAACCTCCTATAATTCACCCCTCCACTTT. Its translation is CATRGGTSYNSPLHF.